This T cell receptor beta chain appears in the sequencing data of a study of neoadjuvant nivolumab and ipilimumab in lung cancer. Notes on the study in general: Resected tumors had greater TCR richness and clonality than uninvolved lung.

Concerning this clone: Its antigen is still unknown. Other nucleotide sequences in the sample specify the same CDR3.

The CDR3 runs to 13 residues. V shed 4 bases and J 6 bases; nucleotides not matched to a gene: 1. Germline CDR1 and CDR2: SSHAT and FNYEAQ (reference sequence). The data were produced by immunoSEQ multiplex PCR, yet TCRdb's version contains in-frame clones alone and is incomplete. This sample has 4,000 to 5,000 clones, with 73% found just once. This sample comprised tumor tissue, obtained after neoadjuvant nivolumab, alone or with ipilimumab, at or shortly before surgery. This clonotype originated in an adult with non-small cell lung cancer. The chain links TRBV7-7 to TRBJ2-3; 10 bases are a match to TRBD1. The CDR3 nucleotides are TGTGCCAGCAGCTCGGACAGGGGGGATACGCAGTATTTT. This sequence encodes CASSSDRGDTQYF.